The 7 T cell receptor beta chains given below trace back to one sample, sequenced in a study of CD8 T cells in ankylosing spondylitis. MiXCR was run by TCRdb on the 5' RACE reads, yielding one entry per CDR3 protein. This sample has about 260,000 distinct CDR3 sequences, with over 15% found just once. Sequencing was carried out using blood, either unsorted or a sorted T cell fraction (not recorded which). The source is a male donor with ankylosing spondylitis or in good health (not recorded which).

Details on this clonotype: A read error may explain this, as a much larger clone is one base away. CDR3 sequence: CASSYGANEKLFF. The CDR3 DNA reads as TGTGCCAGCAGTTACGGGGCTAATGAAAAACTGTTTTTT. The J gene is TRBJ1-4, the V gene TRBV12-3 or TRBV12-4, with unresolved D. The V and J ends lost 4 bases and 3 bases respectively, with 6 bases between them. The CDR3 spans 13 residues.

This clonotype showed up many times. V usage is TRBV7-3 and J usage is TRBJ2-7; D is unresolved. CDR3 length equals 13 residues. The V gene lost 4 bases and the J gene lost 6 bases, with 13 bases spanning the gap. Germline V CDR1 and CDR2: SGHTA, FQGTGA. This CDR3 is CASSSHSRPEQYV. In nucleotides, the CDR3 is TGTGCCAGCAGCTCCCACTCTAGGCCCGAGCAGTACGTC.

Concerning this clonotype: Possible read error: a much larger clone is one base away. The chain couples TRBV5-1 to TRBJ1-1; perhaps TRBD1 as D (6 bases). The germline V gene has CDR1 SGHRS and CDR2 YFSETQ. V was trimmed by 0 bases and J by 3 bases, leaving 12 bases between them. CDR3 length: 15 residues. CDR3 nucleotides: TGCGCCAGCAGCTTGGCCTCAGGGGCCGACACTGAAGCTTTCTTT. Its protein is CASSLASGADTEAFF.

The chain combines TRBV3-1 with TRBJ2-2, with 9 bases aligning to TRBD2. The CDR3 totals 16 residues. The V gene end was trimmed by 4 bases and the J gene end by 4 bases; junction bases not matched to a gene: 7. Per germline, CDR1 LGHDT and CDR2 YNNKEL (reference sequence). CDR3 in amino acids: CASSPRAGGITGELFF. The CDR3 nucleotides read TGTGCCAGCAGCCCGAGGGCGGGAGGGATCACCGGGGAGCTGTTTTTT.

This clonotype has at least ten counts. V is TRBV12-3 or TRBV12-4 and J is TRBJ2-7; D unclear. This CDR3 spans 11 amino acids. Trimming left V 1 base short and J 6 bases short, with 4 bases between. CDR3 coding DNA: TGTGCCAGCAGTTTAGGGGCCGAGCAGTACGTC. This encodes CASSLGAEQYV.

This clonotype was counted ten times or more. The chain combines TRBV30 with TRBJ1-5; D is undetermined. The CDR3 has 17 residues. CDR1 and CDR2 (germline): GTSNPN, SVGIG (reference sequence). V was cut by 2 bases and J by 4 bases, with 21 bases left in between. The DNA for the CDR3 is TGTGCCTGGAGTTACAAAGGCTCGGGAGTAATGAATCAGCCCCAGCATTTT. This sequence encodes CAWSYKGSGVMNQPQHF.

The chain has TRBV2 and TRBJ1-2, with a possible D match to TRBD1 (5 bases). Trimming removed 8 bases at V and 2 bases at J, with 18 bases between. Looked up from germline, CDR1 is SNHLY and CDR2 is FYNNEI. This CDR3 comprises 15 residues. Written as DNA, the CDR3 is TGTGCCAGCCTAGGGGCTGATTCAATAAACTATGGCTACACCTTC. Its protein product is CASLGADSINYGYTF.